This T cell receptor beta chain was captured by sequencing in a study of T-cell memory formation after mild COVID-19. This CDR3 has 16 residues. The junction had 11 bases not matched to a gene; V was cut back by 4 bases and J by 5 bases. The germline V gene has CDR1 SGHRS and CDR2 YFSETQ. A single record per CDR3 protein comes from TCRdb applying MiXCR to the 5' RACE reads. This table holds approximately 290,000 distinct CDR3 sequences, 8.2% found once. The sequence was obtained from a man between 18 and 35 years old who had mild COVID-19 (a few samples of this study predate the infection). Cell type and time point are not known. This sequence joins TRBV5-1 and TRBJ2-1; TRBD2 matches 8 bases. The sequenced sample was PBMCs or a T cell subset sorted from them (not recorded which). CDR3 sequence (DNA): TGCGCCAGCAGCCCCCTAATAGCGGGGAAAAACAATGAGCAGTTCTTC. The encoded protein is CASSPLIAGKNNEQFF.